Below are 14 T cell receptor beta chains sequenced from a single sample in a study of shared clonotypes between healthy human individuals. TCRdb keeps only in-frame clones here, not all; method: immunoSEQ multiplex PCR. Of 1.6 million or so clones listed, approximately 96% are singletons. Material for sequencing was naive CD4+ T cells sorted from blood. The subset is: CD45RA+ positively selected. The source of these receptors is a man aged 30 to 39 in good health.

The chain is built from TRBV5-1 and TRBJ2-2, with 7 bases that match TRBD2. The length of the CDR3 is 15 residues. V was clipped by 3 bases and J by 4 bases; unmatched bases: 6. Germline CDR1 and CDR2: SGHRS and YFSETQ. CDR3 loop: CASSWRAGVTGELFF. CDR3 in DNA: TGCGCCAGCAGCTGGAGGGCGGGAGTCACCGGGGAGCTGTTTTTT.

The V and J genes are TRBV2 and TRBJ2-1; no reliable D call. CDR1 and CDR2 from the germline V gene are SNHLY and FYNNEI. There are 11 residues in the CDR3. V lost 7 bases to trimming and J lost 8 bases, with 9 bases between them. The CDR3 is CASTSADEQFF. CDR3 nucleotides: TGTGCCAGCACGTCGGCCGATGAGCAGTTCTTC. The variable domain in full, completed from reference TRBV2 and TRBJ2-1, reads EPEVTQTPSHQVTQMGQEVILRCVPISNHLYFYWYRQILGQKVEFLVSFYNNEISEKSEIFDDQFSVERPDGSNFTLKIRSTKLEDSAMYFCASTSADEQFFGPGTRLTVL.

The chain combines TRBV6-5 with TRBJ2-6, with 8 bases lining up with TRBD1. V lost 5 bases, J lost 2 bases, and 2 bases stayed unmatched. From germline, CDR1 is MNHEY and CDR2 SVGAGI. The CDR3 is made up of 15 amino acids. The CDR3 DNA reads as TGTGCCAGCAGTCCGACAGGGGCTGGGGCCAACGTCCTGACTTTC. Translated: CASSPTGAGANVLTF.

This clone has only one observation. The V and J genes are TRBV9 and TRBJ2-2; 8 bases map to TRBD1. Germline V gives CDR1 SGDLS, CDR2 YYNGEE. The CDR3 sequence is 16 residues long. V dropped 0 bases and J dropped 6; count of bases not matched to a gene: 7. CDR3 protein: CASSVGVQGGSGELFF. CDR3 nucleotide sequence: TGTGCCAGCAGCGTAGGAGTACAGGGGGGCTCCGGGGAGCTGTTTTTT.

The CDR3 sequence: CASGQGDGYTF. Here the CDR3 DNA reads TGTGCCAGCGGACAGGGTGATGGCTACACCTTC. The J gene is TRBJ1-2, the V gene TRBV28, with 8 bases matching TRBD1. V lost 8 bases and J lost 6; bases outside the gene matches: 2. Germline-derived CDR1 and CDR2 are MDHEN and SYDVKM. This CDR3 is 11 amino acids long.

The V gene is TRBV7-8, the J gene TRBJ2-5; 7 bases line up with TRBD2. The V segment lost 7 bases and the J segment 5 bases; nucleotides outside the gene matches: 4. The germline CDR1 and CDR2 sequences are SGHVS and FQNEAQ. The CDR3 covers 12 residues. DNA for the CDR3: TGTGCCAGCAACCCCGGGGGGGAGACCCAGTACTTC. It is translated as CASNPGGETQYF.

Here the CDR3 reads CASGVPGITSGDEQFF. DNA for the CDR3: TGTGCCAGCGGAGTCCCGGGGATAACTAGTGGTGATGAGCAGTTCTTC. The chain joins TRBV28 to TRBJ2-1; a weak D match, TRBD2 (5 bases). This CDR3 is 16 amino acids long. V was trimmed by 8 bases and J by 8 bases, leaving 25 bases between them. CDR1 is MDHEN and CDR2 is SYDVKM in the germline V gene.

The J gene is TRBJ2-7, the V gene TRBV30, with TRBD2 as a possible D gene (5 bases). The CDR3 is 12 amino acids. Germline loops: CDR1 GTSNPN, CDR2 SVGIG (reference sequence). V was clipped by 2 bases and J by 3 bases, with 8 bases between them. The DNA for the CDR3 is TGTGCCTGGAGTACCGGACTCTACGAGCAGTACTTC. This translates into CAWSTGLYEQYF.

In this sample, this clone turned up once. Distinct nucleotide sequences in the sample also encode this CDR3. This sequence joins TRBV2 and TRBJ2-2; the D is unclear. Trimming took 4 bases from V and 3 from J, leaving 9 bases between them. This CDR3 spans 14 amino acids. The germline V gene has CDR1 SNHLY and CDR2 FYNNEI. CDR3 sequence (DNA): TGTGCCAGCAGTGTTACGGGCTACACCGGGGAGCTGTTTTTT. Translated: CASSVTGYTGELFF.

The V call is TRBV28, the J call TRBJ1-4; D gene ambiguous. The CDR3 has 14 residues. Germline lookup yields CDR1 MDHEN and CDR2 SYDVKM. V lost 2 bases to trimming and J lost 4 bases, with 8 bases between them. CDR3 sequence (DNA): TGTGCCAGCAGTTTAGTACAGCATAATGAAAAACTGTTTTTT. This sequence encodes CASSLVQHNEKLFF.

The rearrangement links TRBV15 to TRBJ1-5; tentative D call: TRBD1 (6 bases). Trimming pared 8 bases from V and 4 bases from J, leaving 12 bases between. The length of the CDR3 is 13 residues. In germline, CDR1 is LNHNV, CDR2 YYDKDF (reference sequence). In nucleotides, the CDR3 is TGTGCCACCTGGGGGGGCAGAAATCAGCCCCAGCATTTT. It is translated as CATWGGRNQPQHF.

This rearrangement joins TRBV5-4 to TRBJ2-3; maybe TRBD2 (6 bases). Trimming removed 7 bases at V and 6 bases at J, with 9 bases between. Germline V gene lookup returns CDR1 SGHNT and CDR2 YYREEE (reference sequence). The CDR3 runs to 11 residues. CDR3 region: CASGGADTQYF. The CDR3 DNA is TGTGCCAGCGGCGGGGCGGATACGCAGTATTTT.

The genes are TRBV5-1 and TRBJ2-1, with 7 positions matching TRBD1. The CDR3 sequence is 15 residues long. Germline V gene sequence: CDR1 SGHRS, CDR2 YFSETQ. Trimming took 3 bases from V and 5 from J; bases not matched to a gene: 8. As DNA, the CDR3 is TGCGCCAGCAGCTCGGGTGGGACAGCCCACAATGAGCAGTTCTTC. It yields the protein CASSSGGTAHNEQFF.

This chain uses TRBV5-1 with TRBJ2-1; the match to TRBD2 covers 9 bases. CDR1 and CDR2 from the germline V gene are SGHRS and YFSETQ. V trimming: 3 bases; J trimming: 2 bases; junction bases outside the gene matches: 9. The CDR3 is 17 amino acids. The CDR3 is CASSSVTTSGPYNEQFF. The CDR3 DNA reads TGCGCCAGCAGCTCAGTAACGACTAGCGGTCCCTACAATGAGCAGTTCTTC. The whole variable domain, filled in from reference TRBV5-1 and TRBJ2-1, reads KAGVTQTPRYLIKTRGQQVTLSCSPISGHRSVSWYQQTPGQGLQFLFEYFSETQRNKGNFPGRFSGRQFSNSRSEMNVSTLELGDSALYLCASSSVTTSGPYNEQFFGPGTRLTVL.